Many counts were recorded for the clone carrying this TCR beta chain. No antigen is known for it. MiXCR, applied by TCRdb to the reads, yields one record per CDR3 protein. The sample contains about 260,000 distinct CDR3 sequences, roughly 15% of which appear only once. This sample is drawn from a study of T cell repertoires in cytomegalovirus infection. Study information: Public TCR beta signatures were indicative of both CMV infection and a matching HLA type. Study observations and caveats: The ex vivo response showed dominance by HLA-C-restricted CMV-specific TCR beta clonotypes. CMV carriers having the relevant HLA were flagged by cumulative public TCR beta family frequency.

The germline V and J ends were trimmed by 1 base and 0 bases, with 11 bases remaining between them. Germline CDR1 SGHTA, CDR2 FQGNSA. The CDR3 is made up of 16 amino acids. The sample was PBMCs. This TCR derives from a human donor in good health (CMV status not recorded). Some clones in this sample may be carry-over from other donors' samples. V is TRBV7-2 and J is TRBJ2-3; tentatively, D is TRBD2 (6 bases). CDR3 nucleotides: TGTGCCAGCAGCTTAGTCCCGGGAGTTAGCACAGATACGCAGTATTTT. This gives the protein CASSLVPGVSTDTQYF. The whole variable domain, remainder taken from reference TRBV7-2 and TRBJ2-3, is GAGVSQSPSNKVTEKGKDVELRCDPISGHTALYWYRQSLGQGLEFLIYFQGNSAPDKSGLPSDRFSAERTGGSVSTLTIQRTQQEDSAVYLCASSLVPGVSTDTQYFGPGTRLTVL.